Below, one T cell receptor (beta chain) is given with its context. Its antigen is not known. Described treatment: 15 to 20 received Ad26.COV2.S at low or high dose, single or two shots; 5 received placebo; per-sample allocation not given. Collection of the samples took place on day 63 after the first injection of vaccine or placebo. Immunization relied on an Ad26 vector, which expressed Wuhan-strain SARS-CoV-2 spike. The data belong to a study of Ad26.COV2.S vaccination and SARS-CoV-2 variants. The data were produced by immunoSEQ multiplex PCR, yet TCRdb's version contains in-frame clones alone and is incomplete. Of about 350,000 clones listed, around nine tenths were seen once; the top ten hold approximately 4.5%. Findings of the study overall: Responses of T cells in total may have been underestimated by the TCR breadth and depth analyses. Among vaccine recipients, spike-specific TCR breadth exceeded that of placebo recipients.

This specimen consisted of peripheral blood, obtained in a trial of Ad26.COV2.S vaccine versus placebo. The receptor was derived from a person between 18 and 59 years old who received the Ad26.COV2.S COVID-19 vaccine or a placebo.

The CDR3 DNA reads as TGTGCCAGCAGCCAAGGTCTAGCCATGTACAATGAGCAGTTCTTC. It encodes CASSQGLAMYNEQFF. The rearrangement uses TRBV14 and TRBJ2-1, with D possibly matching TRBD2 (5 bases). V shed 1 base and J shed 4 bases, with 11 bases lying between them. Germline CDR1 SGHDN, CDR2 FVKESK. The CDR3 sequence is 15 residues long.